This entry lists 9 T cell receptor delta chains sequenced from one sample in a study of γδ T cells in repeated Plasmodium falciparum infection. TCRdb called clones anew from the multiplex PCR reads with CATT. The sample lists tens of thousands of delta-chain clones; around 2% were seen once. Gammadelta T cells were flow-sorted from PBMC into Vgamma9/Vdelta2+ and Vdelta2-negative populations for bulk analysis. The specimen sequenced was gamma-delta T cells from blood. The receptors here all came from a pool of human donors (malaria-infected and uninfected, not separated).

In this sample, this clone turned up a few times. A read error likely explains this, since a far larger clone differs by one base. This specimen includes other DNA sequences encoding the same CDR3. The gene calls are TRDV1 and TRDJ2; D may be TRDD3 (7 bases). TCRdb supplies no J gene; here it was assigned by aligning the nucleotide sequence to germline. Germline V CDR1 and CDR2: TSWWSYY, QGS. V was clipped by 3 bases and J by 0 bases, with 26 bases between them. The CDR3 contains 21 residues. The CDR3 DNA sequence: TGTGCTCTTGGGGAGCTGCCCCTTCCCCCCTGGGGGTTTACTTTGACAGCACAACTCTTCTTT. Protein sequence: CALGELPLPPWGFTLTAQLFF.

This clone has only a few counts. For this DNA, TCRdb reports the protein of a much larger clone, which diverges at residue 12, most likely from a read error; the protein presented here is translated directly from the DNA. This chain joins TRDV2 and TRDJ1; D may be TRDD3 (6 bases). The germline V gene encodes CDR1 GEAIGNYY and CDR2 EKD. This CDR3 is 15 amino acids long. The chain's CDR3 is CACDPLGSGRDTLIF. The CDR3 nucleotides are TGTGCCTGTGACCCCCTGGGGAGCGGACGCGATACACTCATCTTT.

This clone was recorded at least ten times. It is likely a read error: a sequence one base away is far more abundant. Distinct nucleotide sequences in the sample also encode this CDR3. The chain employs TRDV1 and TRDJ1, with D perhaps matching TRDD3 (6 bases). Between the trimmed V and J ends, which lost 3 bases and 0 bases, there was a span of 26 bases. The CDR3 spans 20 residues. Germline CDR1 is TSWWSYY and CDR2 is QGS. In DNA form, the CDR3 reads TGTGCTCTTGGGGAGCTTCAGGTCCGGGGATGCCCCTATTACACCGATAAACTCATCTTT. This gives the protein CALGELQVRGCPYYTDKLIF.

This clone occurred many times. At one boundary the junction diverges from the germline segment, which might be a read error. This chain links TRDV1 with TRDJ1; possibly TRDD2 or TRDD3 for D (9 bases each). Matching the DNA to germline supplied the J gene, which TCRdb does not give. Germline V gene lookup returns CDR1 TSWWSYY and CDR2 QGS. CDR3 size: 24 residues. CDR3: CALGAFLRCPWGYAYPPDTDKLIF. For the CDR3, the DNA is TGTGCTCTAGGGGCCTTCCTACGTTGTCCCTGGGGATACGCGTATCCCCCTGACACCGATAAACTCATCTTT.

This clone came up many times. This DNA's translation differs at residue 8 from TCRdb's protein, which comes from a much larger clone; a read error is likely, and the protein shown is translated from the DNA. CDR3 sequence reads: CAFPARRTVADKLIF. The CDR3 region has the DNA TGTGCCTTCCCGGCCCGGCGGACAGTCGCCGATAAACTCATCTTT. The V and J genes are TRDV3 and TRDJ1; D not resolved. As TCRdb names no J gene, one was assigned here on the basis of a DNA match to germline. The CDR3 is 15 residues long. The germline CDR1 and CDR2 sequences are TVYSNPD and GDNSRS (reference sequence). Deletions cut 3 bases from V and 3 bases from J, with 20 bases between. Looking up the rest from reference TRDV3 and TRDJ1 gives the full variable domain: CDKVTQSSPDQTVASGSEVVLLCTYDTVYSNPDLFWYRIRPDYSFQFVFYGDNSRSEGADFTQGRFSVKHILTQKAFHLVISPVRTEDSATYYCAFPARRTVADKLIFGKGTRVTVEP.

Many counts were recorded for this clone. A read error is likely here: a far larger clone is one base away. Other DNA sequences of this sample code for an identical CDR3. The J gene is TRDJ1, the V gene TRDV3; a possible D gene is TRDD2 (6 bases). The CDR3 runs to 21 residues. Per the germline V gene, CDR1 is TVYSNPD and CDR2 is GDNSRS (reference sequence). This chain's CDR3 is CATLKTVILPGWCPYTDKLIF. CDR3 DNA: TGCGCTACGCTCAAAACCGTTATCCTACCGGGCTGGTGCCCATACACCGATAAACTCATCTTT.

This chain links TRDV1 with TRDJ1; 11 bases are shared with TRDD3. Matching the DNA to germline supplied the J gene, which TCRdb does not give. This CDR3 is 15 amino acids long. The junction had 15 bases not matched to a gene; V was cut back by 8 bases and J by 10 bases. Germline lookup yields CDR1 TSWWSYY and CDR2 QGS. The CDR3: CALSGLVGDTRLLIF. CDR3 coding DNA: TGTGCTCTTTCAGGGTTGGTGGGGGATACGCGATTACTCATCTTT.

This clone was seen a handful of times. The protein recorded in TCRdb matches a much larger clone and deviates from this DNA's translation at residue 4, suggesting a read error; the protein here is obtained by translating the DNA. The V gene is TRDV1, the J gene TRDJ1; D is possibly TRDD2 or TRDD3 (5 bases each). Germline matching of the DNA provided the J gene here, since TCRdb leaves it blank. V was clipped by 7 bases and J by 7 bases, with 19 bases between them. Germline V gene lookup returns CDR1 TSWWSYY and CDR2 QGS. The CDR3 is made up of 14 amino acids. CDR3 in amino acids: CALEDNYLHGKLIF. The CDR3 nucleotides read TGTGCTCTTGAGGATAACTACCTACACGGTAAACTCATCTTT.

This clone came up a few times. A far larger clone is off by one base, so a read error is likely. The same CDR3 also results from other DNA sequences found in this sample. The rearrangement uses TRDV1 and TRDJ1; 8 nucleotides line up with TRDD3. No J gene is reported in TCRdb; it was inferred here by comparing the DNA with germline. CDR3 size: 26 residues. Looked up from germline, CDR1 is TSWWSYY and CDR2 is QGS. This CDR3 reads CALAEHEVLSSTGGVIGFKPTDKLIF. The DNA for the CDR3 is TGTGCTCTTGCGGAACATGAGGTCCTATCTAGTACTGGGGGTGTTATTGGATTCAAGCCCACCGACAAACTCATCTTT.